This TCR beta chain was found in a study of blood T cell repertoires in COVID-19. Study at large: There were acute and convalescent COVID-19 samples, and they came from the United States, Italy and Spain.

Repertoires were generated with immunoSEQ multiplex PCR, while TCRdb's copy carries only in-frame clones and drops some. The sample includes about 230,000 clones, 70% to 90% of them seen just once. Sequenced sample: peripheral blood. The TCR sequence derives from a man aged 50-59 years with COVID-19, enrolled during active disease.

The CDR3 loop reads CAWSGLAGSTDTQYF. Written as DNA, the CDR3 is TGTGCCTGGAGCGGACTAGCGGGGAGCACAGATACGCAGTATTTT. The chain carries TRBV30 and TRBJ2-3; TRBD2 matches at 12 bases. Germline V gives CDR1 GTSNPN, CDR2 SVGIG (reference sequence). V was pared by 3 bases and J by 0 bases, with 1 base of the junction left unmatched. This CDR3 is 15 amino acids long.